The text below deals with one TCR beta chain. This record comes from a study of technical replicates of blood from several donors. Method: immunoSEQ multiplex PCR; TCRdb's copy keeps in-frame clones and lacks some. The data contain some 99,000 clones, 95% of them seen just once; the ten biggest clones take up about 0.21%. The V gene's germline CDR1 is SGHNT and CDR2 YYREEE (reference sequence). V lost 3 bases and J lost 7; bases outside the gene matches: 9. The CDR3 totals 16 residues. Sequencing was performed on T cells isolated from PBMCs. This receptor was identified in a human donor in good health. This chain uses TRBV5-4 with TRBJ2-1; 11 bases agree with TRBD2. The CDR3 sequence is CASSYISGGALNEQFF. The CDR3, as DNA: TGTGCCAGCAGCTATATTAGCGGGGGGGCCTTGAATGAGCAGTTCTTC.